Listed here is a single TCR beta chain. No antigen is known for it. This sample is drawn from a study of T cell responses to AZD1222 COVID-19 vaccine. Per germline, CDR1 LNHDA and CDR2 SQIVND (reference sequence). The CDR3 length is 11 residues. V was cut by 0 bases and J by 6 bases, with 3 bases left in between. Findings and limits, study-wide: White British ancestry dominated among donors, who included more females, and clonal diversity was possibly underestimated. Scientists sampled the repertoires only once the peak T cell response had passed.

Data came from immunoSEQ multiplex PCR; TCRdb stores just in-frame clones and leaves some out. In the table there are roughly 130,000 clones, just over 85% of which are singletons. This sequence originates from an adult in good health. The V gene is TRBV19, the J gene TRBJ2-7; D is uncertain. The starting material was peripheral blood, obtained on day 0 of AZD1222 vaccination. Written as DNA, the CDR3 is TGTGCCAGTAGTATAGAGGGCGAGCAGTACTTC. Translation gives CASSIEGEQYF.